Below, one TCR beta chain is given with its context. Its specificity is unknown. This entry comes from a study of response to subunit inactivated influenza vaccine. Whole-study results and caveats: There was a suggestion from the authors that each seasonal influenza vaccination recruits few new T cells.

TCRdb itself ran the RT-PCR reads through MiXCR, one entry per CDR3 protein. The table has some 800,000 distinct CDR3 sequences, 21% seen once. The receptor was derived from a man in his fifties who received an inactivated influenza vaccine. The specimen comprised PBMCs from blood, sampled approximately 5 days after vaccination.

DNA of the CDR3: TGTGCTTTGAAAGCTGCGTCTCCAACAGATACGCAGTATTTT. As protein: CALKAASPTDTQYF. V usage is TRBV6-2 or TRBV6-3 and J usage is TRBJ2-3; D is uncertain. The CDR3 spans 14 residues. Germline V gene lookup returns CDR1 MNHEY and CDR2 SVGEGT.